Listed here are 30 T cell receptor beta chains from one sample, sequenced in a study of blood T cell repertoires in COVID-19. The repertoire was sequenced with immunoSEQ multiplex PCR; TCRdb's copy has only in-frame clones and lacks some. The repertoire consists of 200,000 to 300,000 clones, with around 88% occurring once and the leading ten covering almost 2%. Material: peripheral blood. These receptor sequences come from a man aged 25 to 45 with active or convalescent COVID-19.

The chain uses TRBV18 and TRBJ1-2, with TRBD1 identical over 10 bases. Germline CDR1 KGHSH, CDR2 LQKENI. The V gene end was trimmed by 3 bases and the J gene end by 3 bases; junction bases not matched to a gene: 10. The CDR3 consists of 17 residues. This CDR3 reads CASSPLSGTGADYGYTF. The CDR3 DNA follows: TGTGCCAGCTCACCCCTCTCCGGGACAGGGGCCGACTATGGCTACACCTTC.

The chain carries TRBV3-1 (or the pseudogene TRBV3-2) and TRBJ2-1; 8 bases agree with TRBD2. Germline V gives CDR1 LGHDT, CDR2 YNNKEL (reference sequence). Trimming at V came to 4 bases and at J to 2 bases, leaving 1 base not matched to a gene. The CDR3 is made up of 14 amino acids. CDR3 nucleotides: TGTGCCAGCAGCCTCGGGGGGGCCTACAATGAGCAGTTCTTC. It encodes CASSLGGAYNEQFF.

This clone was found a few times. The genes are TRBV19 and TRBJ1-3; D unclear. The CDR3 contains 14 residues. Germline CDR1 reads LNHDA; CDR2 reads SQIVND (reference sequence). V was shortened by 10 bases and J by 1 base, with 14 bases between the two germline ends. This CDR3 is CATTLGGSGNTIYF. The CDR3 DNA is TGTGCCACGACCCTGGGAGGATCTGGAAACACCATATATTTT.

Only one count was recorded for this clone. J is TRBJ1-1 and V is TRBV7-2; D is perhaps TRBD1 (6 bases). CDR3 length: 15 residues. The V end was cut by 0 bases, the J end by 1 base, with 9 bases between. Germline CDR1 SGHTA, CDR2 FQGNSA. The chain's CDR3 is CASSLARGGNTEAFF. CDR3 in DNA: TGTGCCAGCAGCTTAGCGAGGGGGGGGAACACTGAAGCTTTCTTT.

This chain uses TRBV19 with TRBJ1-6; D is unclear. V was trimmed by 7 bases and J by 0 bases, leaving 7 bases between them. The germline gives CDR1 LNHDA, CDR2 SQIVND (reference sequence). The CDR3 runs to 14 residues. The CDR3 DNA sequence: TGTGCCAGTACCGTGAGCTCCTATAATTCACCCCTCCACTTT. Translated: CASTVSSYNSPLHF.

The chain is built from TRBV5-4 and TRBJ1-1; D remains unclear. V dropped 2 bases and J dropped 1 base, with 6 bases sitting between them. Germline CDR1 and CDR2: SGHNT and YYREEE (reference sequence). The CDR3 is 13 amino acids. CDR3 in amino acids: CASSFRRNTEAFF. DNA of the CDR3: TGTGCCAGCAGCTTTCGCAGGAACACTGAAGCTTTCTTT.

This sequence joins TRBV9 and TRBJ1-1, with D tentatively TRBD1 (6 bases). Between the trimmed V and J ends, which lost 2 bases and 1 base, there was a span of 9 bases. CDR3 length equals 14 residues. Germline-derived CDR1 and CDR2 are SGDLS and YYNGEE. The CDR3 protein is CASSVGQQNTEAFF. The CDR3 region has the DNA TGTGCCAGCAGCGTTGGACAGCAGAACACTGAAGCTTTCTTT.

The chain recombines TRBV5-6 with TRBJ1-1; 7 bases are a match to TRBD1. Germline lookup yields CDR1 SGHDT and CDR2 YYEEEE. This CDR3 has 12 amino acids. Trimming cost V 10 bases and J 1 base; bases outside gene matches: 4. This chain's CDR3 is CAWGTANTEAFF. The CDR3 coding sequence is TGTGCCTGGGGGACAGCGAACACTGAAGCTTTCTTT.

This chain uses TRBV5-8 with TRBJ1-2, with TRBD1 as a possible D gene (5 bases). CDR1 and CDR2 from the germline V gene are SGHTS and YDEGEE. V gave up 4 bases and J gave up 5 bases, with 15 bases separating them. The length of the CDR3 is 14 residues. CDR3: CASSPFGGPYGYTF. The CDR3 DNA sequence: TGTGCCAGCAGCCCCTTCGGGGGACCTTATGGCTACACCTTC.

This clone was recorded once. The CDR3 here is CASSARTGEAFF. The CDR3 DNA reads TGTGCCAGCAGCGCCCGGACAGGTGAAGCTTTCTTT. The gene calls are TRBV9 and TRBJ1-1, with 7 positions matching TRBD1. Germline assignment: CDR1 SGDLS and CDR2 YYNGEE. Germline trimming cut 3 bases from V and 7 bases from J; bases unmatched to any gene: 3. The CDR3 totals 12 residues.

This chain uses TRBV29-1 with TRBJ1-5; 9 bases are a match to TRBD1. Germline CDR1 and CDR2: SQVTM and ANQGSEA. CDR3 size: 12 residues. V lost 8 bases to trimming and J lost 5 bases; unmatched junction nucleotides: 4. The CDR3 DNA reads TGCAGCATACGACAGGGGGATCAGCCCCAGCATTTT. Protein product: CSIRQGDQPQHF.

This sequence joins TRBV5-6 and TRBJ1-2; no clear D gene. The CDR3 consists of 15 residues. V lost 0 bases, J lost 4 bases, and 13 bases lay in between. Germline CDR1 and CDR2: SGHDT and YYEEEE. Written as DNA, the CDR3 is TGTGCCAGCAGCTTGGATCCACAAACCCCCTATGGCTACACCTTC. It translates to CASSLDPQTPYGYTF.

The chain carries TRBV24-1 and TRBJ2-1; D possibly corresponds to TRBD1 (6 bases). Deletions cut 5 bases from V and 6 bases from J, with 16 bases between. The CDR3 extends over 15 amino acids. Germline lookup yields CDR1 KGHDR and CDR2 SFDVKD. CDR3 amino acids: CATSGQDEARNEQFF. Here the CDR3 DNA reads TGTGCCACCAGTGGACAGGATGAAGCACGCAATGAGCAGTTCTTC.

The chain links TRBV7-2 to TRBJ2-3; weak D call: TRBD2 (6 bases). The germline CDR1 and CDR2 sequences are SGHTA and FQGNSA. Trimming removed 1 base from V and 4 bases from J, with 9 bases in between. The length of the CDR3 is 14 residues. The CDR3 DNA sequence: TGTGCCAGCAGCTTAGGCGGGGTCCCAGATACGCAGTATTTT. Translating gives CASSLGGVPDTQYF.

V gene TRBV7-2 combines with J gene TRBJ1-2, with D hard to call. CDR1 is SGHTA and CDR2 is FQGNSA in the germline V gene. The CDR3 has 13 residues. V shed 2 bases and J shed 4 bases, with 8 bases lying between them. The CDR3 nucleotides read TGTGCCAGCAGCTTAATTTCGAGCTATGGCTACACCTTC. This gives the protein CASSLISSYGYTF.

The J gene is TRBJ2-3, the V gene TRBV10-1; 9 bases match TRBD2. This CDR3 has 15 residues. With V trimmed by 4 bases and J by 5 bases, 7 bases remained unmatched. CDR1 is WNHNN and CDR2 is SYGVQD in the germline V gene (reference sequence). CDR3 nucleotide sequence: TGCGCCAGCAGTGCGAGAGCGGGGGGAAAAGATACGCAGTATTTT. It specifies CASSARAGGKDTQYF.

The chain couples TRBV5-1 to TRBJ2-7; 10 bases map to TRBD1. The CDR3 sequence is 14 residues long. In germline, CDR1 is SGHRS, CDR2 YFSETQ. J gave up 6 bases and V 4 bases, and 7 bases lay outside the gene matches. The CDR3 nucleotides are TGCGCCAGCAGCCAACTGGGGACAGGGGTCGAGCAGTACTTC. It specifies CASSQLGTGVEQYF.

The rearrangement uses TRBV7-3 and TRBJ2-2; no clear D gene. The CDR3 length is 16 residues. Trimming took off 5 bases at V and 1 base at J, with 14 bases between the two ends. Germline V gene lookup returns CDR1 SGHTA and CDR2 FQGTGA. In DNA, the CDR3 is TGTGCCAGCAGCGCAAACAGCCAAGTGAACACCGGGGAGCTGTTTTTT. Encoded protein: CASSANSQVNTGELFF.

V usage is TRBV6-5 and J usage is TRBJ1-2; 10 positions match TRBD1. The CDR3 contains 16 residues. V trimming: 2 bases; J trimming: 7 bases; junction bases outside the gene matches: 10. Germline V gives CDR1 MNHEY, CDR2 SVGAGI. The CDR3 DNA sequence: TGTGCCAGCAGTTACACGGGGGGACAGGGGATTTTTGGCTACACCTTC. Protein: CASSYTGGQGIFGYTF.

The rearrangement uses TRBV7-2 and TRBJ1-1; 7 bases fit TRBD1. V lost 5 bases and J lost 7; bases outside the gene matches: 16. The CDR3 runs to 16 residues. The germline V gene encodes CDR1 SGHTA and CDR2 FQGNSA. In DNA form, the CDR3 reads TGTGCCAGCAGCCCAGGTGTCGGACAGGTCGACAGTGAAGCTTTCTTT. As protein: CASSPGVGQVDSEAFF.

The gene calls are TRBV10-1 and TRBJ2-7; 7 nucleotides line up with TRBD1. The CDR3 length is 15 residues. Germline trimming cut 2 bases from V and 1 base from J; bases unmatched to any gene: 5. Germline loops: CDR1 WNHNN, CDR2 SYGVQD (reference sequence). The CDR3: CASSETPGQSYEQYF. CDR3 in DNA: TGCGCCAGCAGTGAGACTCCGGGACAGTCCTACGAGCAGTACTTC.

The chain joins TRBV7-3 to TRBJ2-1; possible D gene TRBD2, 6 bases. The CDR3 totals 16 residues. The V end was cut by 4 bases, the J end by 6 bases, with 19 bases between. CDR1 is SGHTA and CDR2 is FQGTGA in the germline V gene. CDR3 in amino acids: CASSSLGGLPSNEQFF. CDR3 sequence (DNA): TGTGCCAGCAGCTCGCTGGGTGGACTACCTAGCAATGAGCAGTTCTTC.

J is TRBJ2-6 and V is TRBV7-2; 10 bases are shared with TRBD1. With 4 bases clipped from V and 1 base from J, the junction kept 7 bases outside the gene matches. The CDR3 is made up of 18 amino acids. The V gene's germline CDR1 is SGHTA and CDR2 FQGNSA. Here the CDR3 DNA reads TGTGCCAGCAGCTCCCGACCGGGACAGGGGTCTGGGGCCAACGTCCTGACTTTC. Translation: CASSSRPGQGSGANVLTF.

The chain carries TRBV11-3 and TRBJ1-1; D gene ambiguous. CDR1 and CDR2 (germline): SGHNT, YENEEA. CDR3 size: 15 residues. V lost 0 bases to trimming and J lost 3 bases, with 11 bases between them. The CDR3 reads CASSLDGEGYTEAFF. CDR3 DNA: TGTGCCAGCAGCTTAGATGGCGAGGGATACACTGAAGCTTTCTTT.

The CDR3 DNA reads TGTGCCAGCAGTTATACGGACAGGAACAATGAAAAACTGTTTTTT. It codes for CASSYTDRNNEKLFF. The J gene is TRBJ1-4, the V gene TRBV6-6, with 7 bases identical to TRBD1. The V segment lost 3 bases and the J segment 5 bases; nucleotides outside the gene matches: 6. Germline lookup yields CDR1 MNHNY and CDR2 SVGAGI (reference sequence). CDR3 length equals 15 residues.

The chain combines TRBV7-8 with TRBJ1-6; 12 bases align to TRBD1. V trimming: 1 base; J trimming: 9 bases; junction bases outside the gene matches: 16. Germline CDR1 and CDR2: SGHVS and FQNEAQ. This CDR3 comprises 20 residues. CDR3 residues: CASSLESEGTGGSFFSPLHF. Written as DNA, the CDR3 is TGTGCCAGCAGCTTAGAGTCGGAGGGGACAGGGGGCTCATTTTTTTCACCCCTCCACTTT. The complete variable domain, with remaining parts taken from reference TRBV7-8 and TRBJ1-6, reads GAGVSQSPRYKVAKRGQDVALRCDPISGHVSLFWYQQALGQGPEFLTYFQNEAQLDKSGLPSDRFFAERPEGSVSTLKIQRTQQEDSAVYLCASSLESEGTGGSFFSPLHFGNGTRLTVT.

The chain joins TRBV18 to TRBJ1-4, with D hard to call. Germline V gives CDR1 KGHSH, CDR2 LQKENI. CDR3 length equals 16 residues. V was shortened by 2 bases and J by 7 bases, with 17 bases between the two germline ends. CDR3 amino acids: CASSPYGRGRVEKLFF. DNA of the CDR3: TGTGCCAGCTCACCATATGGTCGAGGGCGGGTTGAAAAACTGTTTTTT.

CDR3 residues: CASSLGAGNTEAFF. The CDR3 region has the DNA TGTGCCAGCAGCTTAGGAGCGGGGAACACTGAAGCTTTCTTT. The J gene is TRBJ1-1, the V gene TRBV11-3; D remains unclear. Per germline, CDR1 SGHNT and CDR2 YENEEA. V was clipped by 1 base and J by 1 base, with 7 bases between them. This CDR3 is built from 14 residues.

J is TRBJ1-1 and V is TRBV6-5; D not resolved. V lost 8 bases to trimming and J lost 0 bases, with 16 bases between them. This CDR3 has 15 amino acids. Germline V gene data show CDR1 as MNHEY and CDR2 as SVGAGI. In DNA, the CDR3 is TGTGCCAGCTTCCTAGGCGGGAGGTTGAACACTGAAGCTTTCTTT. Its protein is CASFLGGRLNTEAFF.

The gene calls are TRBV5-4 and TRBJ1-2; 8 nucleotides agree with TRBD1. The germline gives CDR1 SGHNT, CDR2 YYREEE (reference sequence). Trimming removed 4 bases from V and 3 bases from J; junction bases left unmatched: 5. CDR3 length: 14 amino acids. The DNA for the CDR3 is TGTGCCAGCAGCATCAAGACAGGGGACTATGGCTACACCTTC. Amino acids: CASSIKTGDYGYTF.